This T cell receptor (beta chain) was captured by sequencing in a study of immune characterization of retroperitoneal liposarcoma. V lost 1 base and J lost 13, with 17 bases in between. Germline CDR1 reads SGHVS; CDR2 reads FNYEAQ. The CDR3 has 14 residues. TCRdb reprocessed the PCR reads via MiXCR and lists one record per CDR3 protein. Among around 10,000 distinct CDR3 sequences listed, over 25% were seen once. In this sample, this clonotype turned up a few times. V and J are TRBV7-6 and TRBJ2-1; D is unresolved. Material: tumor tissue. The source of this sequence is a female donor with retroperitoneal liposarcoma. The CDR3 DNA reads TGTGCCAGCAGCTTAGAAGGGTACCAAGAGACCCAGTTCTTC. It specifies CASSLEGYQETQFF.